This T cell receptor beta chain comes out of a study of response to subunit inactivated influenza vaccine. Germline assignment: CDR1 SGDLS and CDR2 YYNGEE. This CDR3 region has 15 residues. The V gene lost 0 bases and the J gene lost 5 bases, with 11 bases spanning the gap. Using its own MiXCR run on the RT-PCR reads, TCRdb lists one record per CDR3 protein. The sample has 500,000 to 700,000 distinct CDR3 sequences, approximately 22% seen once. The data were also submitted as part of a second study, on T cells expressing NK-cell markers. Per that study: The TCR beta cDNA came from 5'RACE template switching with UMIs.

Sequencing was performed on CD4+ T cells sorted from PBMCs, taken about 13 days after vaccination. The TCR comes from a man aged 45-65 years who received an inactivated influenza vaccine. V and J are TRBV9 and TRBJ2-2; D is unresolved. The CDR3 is CASSVVGIGTGELFF. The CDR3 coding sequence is TGTGCCAGCAGCGTAGTGGGGATAGGTACCGGGGAGCTGTTTTTT.